These 27 T cell receptor beta chains came from one sample sequenced in a study of T cells in Graves' hyperthyroidism and ophthalmopathy. TCR beta CDR3 region amplification was performed from RNA transcripts. The TCR CDR3 first-round RT-PCR relied on the HTBI primer set. TCRdb redid the calling of the multiplex PCR reads with MiXCR, one entry per CDR3 protein. The sample shows 350,000 to 400,000 distinct CDR3 sequences, about 15% of them seen only once. Input material: blood. The receptor set was obtained from a woman in her sixties with Graves' hyperthyroidism.

This clonotype was seen ten or more times. The chain recombines TRBV27 with TRBJ2-7; D is unresolved. Germline V gene sequence: CDR1 MNHEY, CDR2 SMNVEV (reference sequence). V lost 5 bases and J lost 2, with 10 bases in between. This CDR3 is 13 amino acids long. For the CDR3, the DNA is TGTGCCAGCAGTCCCGACCCCGCCTACGAGCAGTACTTC. Translating gives CASSPDPAYEQYF.

This clonotype has only a few counts. This chain connects TRBV3-1 to TRBJ2-7, with 8 bases matching TRBD2. After removal of 3 bases from V and 2 bases from J, the junction contained 0 bases not matched to a gene. CDR3 length: 13 amino acids. Germline CDR1 and CDR2: LGHDT and YNNKEL (reference sequence). The CDR3 DNA follows: TGTGCCAGCAGCCACGGGAGGGCCTACGAGCAGTACTTC. Translation: CASSHGRAYEQYF.

This clonotype was recorded many times. This chain joins TRBV6-1 and TRBJ2-2; no definite D call. From germline, CDR1 is MNHNS and CDR2 SASEGT. Trimming cost V 5 bases and J 4 bases, with 14 bases left between them. The CDR3 consists of 15 residues. CDR3 nucleotide sequence: TGTGCCAGCAGTTCCACGGGTCTGAGCACCGGGGAGCTGTTTTTT. Its translation is CASSSTGLSTGELFF.

The rearrangement uses TRBV24-1 and TRBJ1-2; maybe TRBD1 (5 bases). The V end was cut by 4 bases, the J end by 5 bases, with 13 bases between. This CDR3 contains 14 residues. Germline V gene lookup returns CDR1 KGHDR and CDR2 SFDVKD. CDR3 bases: TGTGCCACCAGTGACCTACAGGAACGGTATGGCTACACCTTC. Translation gives CATSDLQERYGYTF.

The table lists this clonotype with many counts. The genes are TRBV7-3 and TRBJ2-7; 9 positions agree with TRBD1. The CDR3 has 16 residues. V lost 1 base to trimming and J lost 7 bases; unmatched junction nucleotides: 11. Germline lookup yields CDR1 SGHTA and CDR2 FQGTGA. The CDR3 reads CASSLRGTGFGGEQYF. For the CDR3, the DNA is TGTGCCAGCAGCTTAAGGGGGACAGGGTTCGGGGGAGAGCAGTACTTC.

The chain is built from TRBV27 and TRBJ2-7; D is uncertain. V was clipped by 8 bases and J by 4 bases, with 18 bases between them. CDR1 is MNHEY and CDR2 is SMNVEV in the germline V gene (reference sequence). CDR3 length: 14 amino acids. CDR3 sequence: CASGGSSKPYEQYF. DNA for the CDR3: TGTGCCAGCGGTGGTTCGAGCAAACCATACGAGCAGTACTTC.

This clonotype was counted ten times or more. The chain uses TRBV28 and TRBJ2-3; the D call may be TRBD1 or TRBD2 (5 bases each). The CDR3 sequence is 16 residues long. The germline V and J ends were trimmed by 4 bases and 0 bases, with 14 bases remaining between them. Germline lookup yields CDR1 MDHEN and CDR2 SYDVKM. CDR3: CASSSLGRSSTDTQYF. The CDR3 coding sequence is TGTGCCAGCAGTTCGCTGGGACGGTCTAGCACAGATACGCAGTATTTT. Complete variable domain (other parts from reference TRBV28 and TRBJ2-3): DVKVTQSSRYLVKRTGEKVFLECVQDMDHENMFWYRQDPGLGLRLIYFSYDVKMKEKGDIPEGYSVSREKKERFSLILESASTNQTSMYLCASSSLGRSSTDTQYFGPGTRLTVL.

The chain combines TRBV6-2 or TRBV6-3 with TRBJ2-3, with 9 bases that match TRBD2. This CDR3 has 16 amino acids. CDR1 MNHEY and CDR2 SVGEGT come from the germline V gene. Trimming at V came to 4 bases and at J to 2 bases, leaving 7 bases not matched to a gene. CDR3 loop: CASSSTTSGYTDTQYF. In DNA form, the CDR3 reads TGTGCCAGCAGTTCCACGACTAGCGGATACACAGATACGCAGTATTTT.

This clonotype was found a few times. The CDR3 DNA is TGCGCCAGCAACACACAGGGGATCTCCTACAATGAGCAGTTCTTC. It specifies CASNTQGISYNEQFF. V is TRBV4-1 and J is TRBJ2-1, with TRBD1 matching over 7 bases. The CDR3 length is 15 residues. V gave up 7 bases and J gave up 0 bases; unmatched junction bases: 6. CDR1 is MGHRA and CDR2 is YSYEKL in the germline V gene.

This clonotype showed up just a few times. The CDR3 DNA sequence: TGCGCCAGCAGCCGGGAGCCGTTATACGAGCAGTACTTC. This translates into CASSREPLYEQYF. This chain uses TRBV5-1 with TRBJ2-7, with TRBD2 as a possible D gene (6 bases). The germline CDR1 and CDR2 sequences are SGHRS and YFSETQ. V was cut by 4 bases and J by 4 bases, with 12 bases left in between. CDR3 size: 13 residues.

This clonotype was seen only a few times. The V gene is TRBV6-9, the J gene TRBJ1-6; perhaps TRBD1 as D (5 bases). CDR1 MNHGY and CDR2 SVAAGI come from the germline V gene. V was cut by 4 bases and J by 0 bases, with 13 bases left in between. The CDR3 covers 17 residues. The CDR3 here is CASSSPGISSYNSPLHF. The CDR3, as DNA: TGTGCCAGCAGTTCCCCAGGGATCAGCTCCTATAATTCACCCCTCCACTTT.

This clonotype was counted many times. This sequence joins TRBV7-8 and TRBJ2-2; D gene ambiguous. The V end was cut by 4 bases, the J end by 3 bases, with 12 bases between. The germline gives CDR1 SGHVS, CDR2 FQNEAQ. The CDR3 is 15 residues long. CDR3 coding DNA: TGTGCCAGCAGCTCTATGGGGTTATACACCGGGGAGCTGTTTTTT. This gives the protein CASSSMGLYTGELFF.

The table lists this clonotype with many counts. V and J are TRBV6-1 and TRBJ2-1, with TRBD1 as a possible D gene (6 bases). CDR3 length equals 13 residues. Germline V gene lookup returns CDR1 MNHNS and CDR2 SASEGT. The V end was cut by 5 bases, the J end by 4 bases, with 9 bases between. The CDR3 DNA sequence: TGTGCCAGCAGTTCGGACAGATACAATGAGCAGTTCTTC. The encoded protein is CASSSDRYNEQFF.

In this sample, this clonotype turned up many times. The chain joins TRBV6-1 to TRBJ2-1, with D hard to call. The CDR3 is 13 amino acids. V dropped 4 bases and J dropped 4 bases, with 8 bases sitting between them. Germline V gene data show CDR1 as MNHNS and CDR2 as SASEGT. DNA for the CDR3: TGTGCCAGCAGTGCAGACCCATACAATGAGCAGTTCTTC. Protein: CASSADPYNEQFF.

The table lists this clonotype with many counts. The chain uses TRBV11-2 and TRBJ1-1, with D perhaps matching TRBD1 (5 bases). Trimming cost V 5 bases and J 8 bases, with 15 bases left between them. Germline CDR1 reads SGHAT; CDR2 reads FQNNGV. The CDR3 sequence is 13 residues long. In nucleotides, the CDR3 is TGTGCCAGCAGCACCTACAGGACCGCGGAAGCTTTCTTT. This sequence encodes CASSTYRTAEAFF.

There are many counts of this clonotype. V usage is TRBV5-1 and J usage is TRBJ1-5; TRBD1 matches 7 bases. J was trimmed by 3 bases and V by 0 bases; bases with no gene match: 3. The CDR3 has 15 residues. The germline gives CDR1 SGHRS, CDR2 YFSETQ. In nucleotides, the CDR3 is TGCGCCAGCAGCTTGGACGGGACAGTCAATCAGCCCCAGCATTTT. Protein sequence: CASSLDGTVNQPQHF.

As DNA, the CDR3 is TGCGCCAGCAGCCTAGCCTGGACAGGGGGTCCCTACGAGCAGTACTTC. Amino acids: CASSLAWTGGPYEQYF. The chain carries TRBV4-1 and TRBJ2-7; the match to TRBD1 covers 10 bases. CDR3 size: 16 residues. V was clipped by 4 bases and J by 2 bases; unmatched bases: 8. CDR1 and CDR2 from the germline V gene are MGHRA and YSYEKL.

In its sample, this clonotype was seen many times. The chain joins TRBV12-3 or TRBV12-4 to TRBJ2-2; D unclear. This CDR3 contains 12 residues. The V and J ends lost 0 bases and 6 bases respectively, with 2 bases between them. CDR3 protein: CASSLAPGELFF. DNA for the CDR3: TGTGCCAGCAGTTTAGCTCCCGGGGAGCTGTTTTTT.

The chain recombines TRBV10-1 with TRBJ2-1; no reliable D call. With 3 bases removed from V and 3 bases from J, the gap between germline ends came to 9 bases. CDR1 WNHNN and CDR2 SYGVQD come from the germline V gene (reference sequence). This CDR3 comprises 14 residues. CDR3 amino acids: CASSDGRLYNEQFF. DNA for the CDR3: TGCGCCAGCAGTGATGGTAGGCTCTACAATGAGCAGTTCTTC.

The chain uses TRBV7-2 and TRBJ2-3; 16 nucleotides agree with TRBD2. After removal of 5 bases from V and 5 bases from J, the junction contained 7 bases not matched to a gene. Looked up from germline, CDR1 is SGHTA and CDR2 is FQGNSA. This CDR3 region has 17 residues. CDR3 coding DNA: TGTGCCAGCAGCCCGGGACTAGCGGGAGGGCGTGGAGATACGCAGTATTTT. Amino acid sequence: CASSPGLAGGRGDTQYF.

At least ten counts were recorded for this clonotype. The chain couples TRBV29-1 to TRBJ1-1; possibly TRBD1 for D (5 bases). This CDR3 is built from 12 residues. Looked up from germline, CDR1 is SQVTM and CDR2 is ANQGSEA. Trimming took off 7 bases at V and 4 bases at J, with 13 bases between the two ends. The CDR3 loop reads CSALGGGTEAFF. The CDR3, as DNA: TGCAGCGCCCTGGGGGGGGGCACTGAAGCTTTCTTT.

This clonotype was seen ten or more times. This chain uses TRBV24-1 with TRBJ1-1; 10 positions match TRBD1. With 2 bases clipped from V and 4 bases from J, the junction kept 3 bases outside the gene matches. Germline assignment: CDR1 KGHDR and CDR2 SFDVKD. CDR3 length: 15 amino acids. CDR3 amino acids: CATSDSRTGGTEAFF. The CDR3 bases are TGTGCCACCAGTGATTCCAGGACAGGGGGCACTGAAGCTTTCTTT.

This clonotype was detected only a few times. The chain links TRBV20-1 to TRBJ2-3, with D perhaps matching TRBD2 (5 bases). This CDR3 has 12 residues. Germline lookup yields CDR1 DFQATT and CDR2 SNEGSKA (reference sequence). Trimming took 7 bases from V and 2 from J, leaving 10 bases between them. The CDR3 DNA sequence: TGCAGTGTGAGGGAGTACACAGATACGCAGTATTTT. Encoded protein: CSVREYTDTQYF.

This clonotype was seen only a few times. Relative to the germline gene, one junction end is altered; a read error may explain this. The chain is built from TRBV29-1 and TRBJ2-1; TRBD2 matches 7 bases. Germline-derived CDR1 and CDR2 are SQVTM and ANQGSEA. The CDR3 has 14 residues. CDR3 nucleotide sequence: TGCAGCGTTGATTATTTGTCTAGCGGCAATGCGCAGTTCTTC. Its protein product is CSVDYLSSGNAQFF.

This clonotype has at least ten counts. The genes are TRBV5-1 and TRBJ2-1; a weak D match, TRBD2 (6 bases). The CDR3 has 14 residues. The germline V gene has CDR1 SGHRS and CDR2 YFSETQ. Trimming took 0 bases from V and 9 from J, leaving 13 bases between them. In DNA, the CDR3 is TGCGCCAGCAGCTTGGGTCCGGGGGTAGGTGAGCAGTTCTTC. It translates to CASSLGPGVGEQFF. The full variable domain, with the rest looked up from reference TRBV5-1 and TRBJ2-1, is KAGVTQTPRYLIKTRGQQVTLSCSPISGHRSVSWYQQTPGQGLQFLFEYFSETQRNKGNFPGRFSGRQFSNSRSEMNVSTLELGDSALYLCASSLGPGVGEQFFGPGTRLTVL.

This rearrangement joins TRBV24-1 to TRBJ1-2, with 9 bases fitting TRBD1. This CDR3 spans 14 amino acids. Looked up from germline, CDR1 is KGHDR and CDR2 is SFDVKD. After removal of 3 bases from V and 8 bases from J, the junction contained 6 bases not matched to a gene. The CDR3 coding sequence is TGTGCCACCAGTGATAACAGGGGGCAATTAGGCTACACCTTC. It yields the protein CATSDNRGQLGYTF.

This clonotype was observed a handful of times. This chain links TRBV10-2 with TRBJ2-1, with a possible D match to TRBD2 (5 bases). V lost 9 bases and J 2 bases, leaving 17 bases between the germline ends. Germline V gene lookup returns CDR1 WSHSY and CDR2 SAAADI. The length of the CDR3 is 15 residues. The CDR3 DNA is TGCGCCAGTACTGCCAGCGGATCCGCCTACAATGAGCAGTTCTTC. Protein: CASTASGSAYNEQFF.